The entry that follows covers one T cell receptor beta chain sequence. Its matching antigen is unknown. TCRdb re-called the 5' RACE reads; one entry per CDR3 protein, DNA not given. Seen in this sample are roughly 180,000 distinct CDR3 sequences; the ten most common clones hold over 20%. The CDR3 extends over 13 amino acids. The germline V gene encodes CDR1 KGHSH and CDR2 LQKENI. This sample is drawn from a study of T cells expressing NK-cell markers. Study conclusions and caveats: Roughly 1.0-7.0% of CD8+ T cells in roughly six donors belonged to dominant NKG2C+ clonotypes.

The receptor was derived from a man between 18 and 69 years old in good health. V gene TRBV18 combines with J gene TRBJ1-1; TCRdb indicates TRBD1, and absent DNA this call remains unverified. The source material was blood T cells: a sorted CD56 or NKG2C T cell subset, CD4+ or CD8+ T cells, or bulk PBMC T cells (not recorded which). The CDR3 here is CASSRGAATEAFF.